The clone carrying this T cell receptor beta chain was seen a few times. Its antigen is not identified. This specimen belongs to a study of cytomegalovirus exposure and HLA in healthy donors. Study results and caveats: Some V segments, TRBV6-2 and TRBV6-3 among them, were indistinguishable and were therefore excluded. Some highly shared sequence variants likely arose as a pipeline artifact. Most TCRs appeared rarely, but some public TCRs recurred in many donors. A few chains linked to CMV were shown in vitro to be specific for CMV antigens.

Trimming removed 2 bases from V and 5 bases from J; junction bases left unmatched: 7. There are 16 residues in the CDR3. CDR1 and CDR2 from the germline V gene are LGHNA and YSLEER. The PCR contained 60 Vbeta and 13 Jbeta primers. The data were produced by immunoSEQ multiplex PCR, yet TCRdb's version contains in-frame clones alone and is incomplete. The table has more than 65,000 clones, more than 75% seen once. The genes are TRBV4-3 and TRBJ2-3; TRBD1 aligns across 10 bases. The sequence came from a man in his late teens or twenties in good health and CMV-seronegative. Material: PBMCs. In DNA form, the CDR3 reads TGCGCCAGCAGCCAAAGGGAGACAGGGGGCTTAGATACGCAGTATTTT. It is translated as CASSQRETGGLDTQYF.